This TCR beta chain is drawn from a study of blood T cell repertoires in COVID-19. Produced via immunoSEQ multiplex PCR; TCRdb's table is partial and in-frame only. The repertoire holds more than 300,000 clones, with about nine tenths as singletons. This receptor was taken from a woman in her sixties or seventies with COVID-19, enrolled during active disease. The sequencing input was peripheral blood.

Here the CDR3 DNA reads TGTGCCAGCAGTTTCGGACAGATCACCGGGGAGCTGTTTTTT. As protein: CASSFGQITGELFF. The V and J genes are TRBV5-6 and TRBJ2-2, with D possibly TRBD1 on 6 matching bases. The CDR3 sequence is 14 residues long. Germline assignment: CDR1 SGHDT and CDR2 YYEEEE. V shed 5 bases and J shed 4 bases, with 12 bases lying between them.